The rows below give T cell receptor beta chains drawn from one sample of a study of cytomegalovirus exposure and HLA in healthy donors. Sequencing used immunoSEQ multiplex PCR; TCRdb keeps in-frame clones, though not all of them. Here the sample spans under 200,000 clones, around 79% being singletons. What was sequenced was PBMCs. The receptors shown here come from a man in his forties in good health and CMV-seronegative. Each CDR3 is given with its conserved first and last residue. D genes are given only for firm matches. Not every row has a clone size; where given, it reads once, few, many or a size class.

CDR3 DNA,CDR3 protein,clone size,V gene,D gene,J gene
TGTGCCAGCAGTTACCGTGGGCAGTCCGGCGAAAAACTGTTTTTT,CASSYRGQSGEKLFF,NA,TRBV6-6,NA,TRBJ1-4
TGTGCCATCCCTGGGGAGTCGACAGGGGGATTCGGCTACACCTTC,CAIPGESTGGFGYTF,NA,TRBV10-3,TRBD1,TRBJ1-2
TGTGCCAGCATGGTAGCGGGGAGCCAAGAGACCCAGTACTTC,CASMVAGSQETQYF,NA,TRBV6-5,TRBD2,TRBJ2-5
TGTGCCAGCAGCCCGGGACAGATGAACACTGAAGCTTTCTTT,CASSPGQMNTEAFF,NA,TRBV6-4,TRBD1,TRBJ1-1
TGTGCCAGCAGCTTATCCTGGACTAGCGGGGGGGCCGGAAATGAGCAGTTCTTC,CASSLSWTSGGAGNEQFF,NA,TRBV7-9,TRBD2,TRBJ2-1
TGTGCCAGCAGTCCAGTGACAGGGGGCGGTGGCTACACCTTC,CASSPVTGGGGYTF,few,TRBV28,TRBD1,TRBJ1-2
TGCGCCAGCAGCTTGCTTCGCGGGGGGGCTCCAGATACGCAGTATTTT,CASSLLRGGAPDTQYF,few,TRBV5-1,TRBD2,TRBJ2-3
TGCGCCAGCAGCCGCGACCGGGACAGGGGGCCTCGGGGTGGCTACACCTTC,CASSRDRDRGPRGGYTF,few,TRBV5-1,TRBD1,TRBJ1-2
TGTGCCAGCAGCTTAGCGGCTGGTCCTACCGGGGAGCTGTTTTTT,CASSLAAGPTGELFF,NA,TRBV11-1,NA,TRBJ2-2
TGCGCCAGCAGCTTGAAGTCTAGCGGGGCCGAGCAGTTCTTC,CASSLKSSGAEQFF,NA,TRBV5-1,TRBD2,TRBJ2-1
TGTGCCAGTAGTCAGTCGGGTCCCAATGAGCAGTTCTTC,CASSQSGPNEQFF,NA,TRBV19,NA,TRBJ2-1
TGTGCTAGCAGCCCGCGGGCGGGGGCCGACAATGAGCAGTTCTTC,CASSPRAGADNEQFF,NA,TRBV7-7,NA,TRBJ2-1
TGTGCCAGCAGTACCCAAGTAGCAACTAATGAAAAACTGTTTTTT,CASSTQVATNEKLFF,NA,TRBV27,NA,TRBJ1-4
TGTGCCTGGAGTGTACTCGGGGATGGCTACACCTTC,CAWSVLGDGYTF,few,TRBV30,NA,TRBJ1-2
TGCGCCAGCAGCCAACCCAGGGACAATGGGGAGCAGTACTTC,CASSQPRDNGEQYF,once,TRBV4-1,NA,TRBJ2-7
TGTGCCTGGAGTGTACCCCCAGGGATGGAGACCCAGTACTTC,CAWSVPPGMETQYF,once,TRBV30,NA,TRBJ2-5
TGTGCCAGCGATACAGGGGGGTCCAGCAATCAGCCCCAGCATTTT,CASDTGGSSNQPQHF,once,TRBV2,TRBD1,TRBJ1-5
TGTGCCAGCAGCTTACGTCCAGGGGGGATGAACACTGAAGCTTTCTTT,CASSLRPGGMNTEAFF,NA,TRBV13,TRBD1,TRBJ1-1
TGTGCCAGCAGCCCCGGACAGGTCGACTACGAGCAGTACTTC,CASSPGQVDYEQYF,few,TRBV6-5,TRBD1,TRBJ2-7
TGTGCCATCAGTGAGCCCCCCACAGGTACCAGCTCCTACGAGCAGTACTTC,CAISEPPTGTSSYEQYF,NA,TRBV10-3,NA,TRBJ2-7
TGCGCCAGCAGCTCCCTGGACAGGTACGAGCAGTACTTC,CASSSLDRYEQYF,NA,TRBV5-1,TRBD1,TRBJ2-7
TGCGCCACCGACATTGGCAATGAGCAGTTCTTC,CATDIGNEQFF,NA,TRBV10-2,NA,TRBJ2-1
TGCAGTGCACCAACAGGGTATGGCTACACCTTC,CSAPTGYGYTF,NA,TRBV20-1,NA,TRBJ1-2
TGTGCCAGCAGCCAACTACGTTCGAACACCGGGGAGCTGTTTTTT,CASSQLRSNTGELFF,NA,TRBV7-9,NA,TRBJ2-2
TGCGCCAGCAGCTTGGGTACAGGGGGCGGGAATGAAAAACTGTTTTTT,CASSLGTGGGNEKLFF,NA,TRBV5-1,TRBD1,TRBJ1-4
TGTGCCACCACGTCCGCAGGGGTCAGGAACACTGAAGCTTTCTTT,CATTSAGVRNTEAFF,NA,TRBV2,NA,TRBJ1-1
TGTGCCAGCACCCGGGGGGGTAGGGAGACCCAGTACTTC,CASTRGGRETQYF,NA,TRBV7-2,TRBD2,TRBJ2-5
TGTGCCCCGGGGGGGGATCCCTATAATTCACCCCTCCACTTT,CAPGGDPYNSPLHF,NA,TRBV28,NA,TRBJ1-6